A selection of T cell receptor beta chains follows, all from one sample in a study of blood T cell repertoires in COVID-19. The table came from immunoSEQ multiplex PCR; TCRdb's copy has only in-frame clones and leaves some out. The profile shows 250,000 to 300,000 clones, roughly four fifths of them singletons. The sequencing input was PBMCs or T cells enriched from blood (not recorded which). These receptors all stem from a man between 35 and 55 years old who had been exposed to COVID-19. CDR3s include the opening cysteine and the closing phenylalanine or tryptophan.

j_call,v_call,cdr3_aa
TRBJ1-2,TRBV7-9,CASSPVDRGYGYTF
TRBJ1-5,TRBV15,CATSRDRGNQPQHF
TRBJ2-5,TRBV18,CASSQGRAETQYF
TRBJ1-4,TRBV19,CASSTWTATNEKLFF
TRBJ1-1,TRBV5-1,CASSSDTEAFF
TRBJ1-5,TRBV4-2,CASSHRQGAEGQPQHF
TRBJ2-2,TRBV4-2,CASSQETSGGELFF
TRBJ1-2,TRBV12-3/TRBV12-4,CASRTGGAAGYTF
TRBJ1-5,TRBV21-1,CASSKDRVRFRREEPQHF
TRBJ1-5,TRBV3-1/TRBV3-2,CASSQGSQPQHF
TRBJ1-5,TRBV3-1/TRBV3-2,CASSQGDRGQPQHF
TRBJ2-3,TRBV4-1,CASSQDFGRAFTDTQYF
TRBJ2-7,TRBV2,CASSDRVEGPQYF
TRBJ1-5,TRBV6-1,CASSEALQGQPQHF
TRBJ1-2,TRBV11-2,CASSSLTGVNYGYTF
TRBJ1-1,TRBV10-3,CAISSYMNTEAFF
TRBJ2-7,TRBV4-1,CASSQRLAGEQQYF
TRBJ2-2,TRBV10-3,CAIIATRLNTGELFF
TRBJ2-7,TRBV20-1,CSAPTGYEQYF
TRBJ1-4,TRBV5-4,CASSLGGGNPNEKLFF
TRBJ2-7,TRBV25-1,CASKTSGSFGEQYF
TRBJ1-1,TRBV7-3,CASRLKGGSEAFF
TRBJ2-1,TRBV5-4,CASSLWRNEQFF
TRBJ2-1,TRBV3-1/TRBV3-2,CASSQVRGAGATYNEQFF
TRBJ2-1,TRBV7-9,CASTLAGLINEQFF
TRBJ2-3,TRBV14,CASSQGIVDTQYF